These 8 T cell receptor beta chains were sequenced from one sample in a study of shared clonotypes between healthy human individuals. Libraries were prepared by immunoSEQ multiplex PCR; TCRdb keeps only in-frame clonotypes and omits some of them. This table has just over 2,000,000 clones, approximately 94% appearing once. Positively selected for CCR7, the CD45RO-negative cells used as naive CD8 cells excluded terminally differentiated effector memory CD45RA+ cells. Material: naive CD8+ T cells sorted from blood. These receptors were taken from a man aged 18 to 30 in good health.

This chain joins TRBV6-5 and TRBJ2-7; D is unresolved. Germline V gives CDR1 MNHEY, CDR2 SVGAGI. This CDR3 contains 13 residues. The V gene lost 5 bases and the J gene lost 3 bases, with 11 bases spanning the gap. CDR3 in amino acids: CASSPGPHYEQYF. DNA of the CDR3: TGTGCCAGCAGTCCCGGGCCTCACTACGAGCAGTACTTC.

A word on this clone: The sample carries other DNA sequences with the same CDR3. CDR3 nucleotides: TGTGCCAGCAGTTTAAGTCCCGGCTCCTACAATGAGCAGTTCTTC. This gives the protein CASSLSPGSYNEQFF. The V and J genes are TRBV27 and TRBJ2-1; no firm D call. Trimming removed 2 bases at V and 0 bases at J, with 8 bases between. The CDR3 has 15 residues. Looked up from germline, CDR1 is MNHEY and CDR2 is SMNVEV (reference sequence).

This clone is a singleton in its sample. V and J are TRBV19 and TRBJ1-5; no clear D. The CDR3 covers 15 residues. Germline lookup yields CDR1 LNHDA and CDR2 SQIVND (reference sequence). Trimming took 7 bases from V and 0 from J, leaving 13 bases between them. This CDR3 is CASTIGVYSNQPQHF. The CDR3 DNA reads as TGTGCCAGTACCATTGGGGTTTATAGCAATCAGCCCCAGCATTTT.

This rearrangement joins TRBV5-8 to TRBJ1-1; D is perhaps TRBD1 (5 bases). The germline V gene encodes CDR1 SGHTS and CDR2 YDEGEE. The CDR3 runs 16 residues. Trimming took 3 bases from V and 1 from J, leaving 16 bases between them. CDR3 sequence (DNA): TGTGCCAGCAGCTCATATCAGGGCAGCGGGAACACTGAAGCTTTCTTT. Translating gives CASSSYQGSGNTEAFF.

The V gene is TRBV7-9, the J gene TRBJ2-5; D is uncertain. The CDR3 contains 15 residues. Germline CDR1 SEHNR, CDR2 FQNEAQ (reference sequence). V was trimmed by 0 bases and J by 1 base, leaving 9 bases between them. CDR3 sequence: CASSLAFGIQETQYF. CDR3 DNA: TGTGCCAGCAGCTTAGCCTTTGGGATCCAAGAGACCCAGTACTTC.

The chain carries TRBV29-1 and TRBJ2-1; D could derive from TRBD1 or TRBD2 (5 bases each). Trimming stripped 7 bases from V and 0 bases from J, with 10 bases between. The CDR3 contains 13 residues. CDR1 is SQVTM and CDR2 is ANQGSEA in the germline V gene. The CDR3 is CSGRDGSYNEQFF. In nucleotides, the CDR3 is TGCAGCGGCAGGGACGGCTCCTACAATGAGCAGTTCTTC.

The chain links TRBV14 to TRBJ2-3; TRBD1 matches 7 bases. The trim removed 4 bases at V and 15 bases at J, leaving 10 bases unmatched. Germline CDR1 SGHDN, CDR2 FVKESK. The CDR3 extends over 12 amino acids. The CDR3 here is CASSPYGTEEYF. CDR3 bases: TGTGCCAGCAGCCCCTACGGGACAGAAGAATATTTT. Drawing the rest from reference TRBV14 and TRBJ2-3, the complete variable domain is EAGVTQFPSHSVIEKGQTVTLRCDPISGHDNLYWYRRVMGKEIKFLLHFVKESKQDESGMPNNRFLAERTGGTYSTLKVQPAELEDSGVYFCASSPYGTEEYFGPGTRLTVL.

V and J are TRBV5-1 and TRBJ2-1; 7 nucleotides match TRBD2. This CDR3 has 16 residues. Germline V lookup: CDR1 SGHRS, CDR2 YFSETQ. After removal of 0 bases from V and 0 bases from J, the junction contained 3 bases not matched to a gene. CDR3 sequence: CASSLAPSGSYNEQFF. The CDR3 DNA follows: TGCGCCAGCAGCTTGGCCCCTAGCGGCTCCTACAATGAGCAGTTCTTC.